Below are 28 T cell receptor beta chains sequenced from a single sample in a study of T cells in Graves' hyperthyroidism and ophthalmopathy. The investigators amplified TCR beta CDR3 regions from RNA transcripts. First-round RT-PCR of the TCR CDR3 relied on the HTBI primer set. MiXCR, applied by TCRdb to the multiplex PCR reads, yields one record per CDR3 protein. This sample carries approximately 400,000 distinct CDR3 sequences, more than 15% of them seen once, and the ten largest clones take about a quarter. The sequenced sample was blood. Receptors originate from a woman under 30 with Graves' hyperthyroidism that later progressed to Graves' ophthalmopathy.

The chain recombines TRBV19 with TRBJ1-5; D ambiguous. The germline gives CDR1 LNHDA, CDR2 SQIVND (reference sequence). This CDR3 spans 12 amino acids. Deletions cut 5 bases from V and 4 bases from J, with 6 bases between. CDR3 sequence (DNA): TGTGCCAGTAGTGGATTGAATCAGCCCCAGCATTTT. It translates to CASSGLNQPQHF.

Ten or more counts support this clonotype. The rearrangement joins TRBV20-1 to TRBJ2-7; TRBD2 matches at 7 bases. The CDR3 loop spans 12 amino acids. Germline CDR1 is DFQATT and CDR2 is SNEGSKA (reference sequence). The CDR3, as DNA: TGCAGCCTCGGGAATCGGGAGGTCGAGCAGTACTTC. Its translation is CSLGNREVEQYF.

This clonotype appeared a few times. CDR3 sequence: CASRRTGVNTEAFF. The CDR3 DNA sequence: TGTGCCAGCAGGAGAACAGGGGTGAACACTGAAGCTTTCTTT. V gene TRBV7-2 combines with J gene TRBJ1-1; 7 bases map to TRBD1. This CDR3 spans 14 amino acids. V trimming: 6 bases; J trimming: 0 bases; junction bases outside the gene matches: 4. Per the germline V gene, CDR1 is SGHTA and CDR2 is FQGNSA. Looking up the rest from reference TRBV7-2 and TRBJ1-1 gives the full variable domain: GAGVSQSPSNKVTEKGKDVELRCDPISGHTALYWYRQSLGQGLEFLIYFQGNSAPDKSGLPSDRFSAERTGGSVSTLTIQRTQQEDSAVYLCASRRTGVNTEAFFGQGTRLTVV.

V gene TRBV5-1 combines with J gene TRBJ2-1, with 8 bases lining up with TRBD2. The CDR3 has 16 amino acids. Germline CDR1 and CDR2: SGHRS and YFSETQ. The ends lost 4 bases at V and 4 bases at J; junction bases unmatched: 10. CDR3 nucleotides: TGCGCCAGCAGCCCCCTTAGCGGGAACTCATACAATGAGCAGTTCTTC. Its translation: CASSPLSGNSYNEQFF.

Comment on this clonotype: A clone one base away is much larger, so this may be a read error. The chain couples TRBV28 to TRBJ2-7; 14 nucleotides align to TRBD2. Germline values: CDR1 MDHEN, CDR2 SYDVKM. Losses at the gene ends were 10 bases for V and 6 bases for J; bases not matched to a gene: 26. The CDR3 runs 20 residues. CDR3 sequence reads: CANSPGKVKTSGRASGEQYF. CDR3 nucleotides: TGTGCCAACAGCCCTGGGAAGGTCAAGACTAGCGGGAGGGCATCGGGCGAGCAGTACTTC.

This clonotype was seen repeatedly, ten times or more. CDR3 region: CASSLIREGEQYF. CDR3 sequence (DNA): TGTGCCAGCAGCCTGATCAGGGAGGGCGAGCAGTACTTC. The rearrangement joins TRBV5-5 to TRBJ2-7; 7 bases align to TRBD2. Trimming took 4 bases from V and 6 from J; bases not matched to a gene: 7. CDR1 SGHKS and CDR2 YYEKEE come from the germline V gene (reference sequence). The CDR3 is 13 amino acids.

The V gene is TRBV2, the J gene TRBJ2-5; 15 bases are shared with TRBD2. This CDR3 has 16 amino acids. CDR1 is SNHLY, CDR2 FYNNEI, per germline. Losses at the gene ends were 7 bases for V and 5 bases for J; bases not matched to a gene: 8. In nucleotides, the CDR3 is TGTGCCAGCATCGGACTAGCGGGAGGGCCATGGGAGACCCAGTACTTC. Translated: CASIGLAGGPWETQYF.

Many counts were recorded for this clonotype. The V and J genes are TRBV20-1 and TRBJ2-3; 14 bases line up with TRBD2. The CDR3 is 16 amino acids. J gave up 6 bases and V 6 bases, and 11 bases lay outside the gene matches. CDR1 is DFQATT, CDR2 SNEGSKA, per germline (reference sequence). The CDR3 sequence: CSAEGTSGSESDTQYF. The CDR3 coding sequence is TGCAGTGCCGAAGGGACTAGCGGGAGCGAGTCGGATACGCAGTATTTT.

This clonotype was detected ten times or more. V gene TRBV30 combines with J gene TRBJ2-2; 12 bases match TRBD2. This CDR3 contains 16 residues. The V segment lost 4 bases and the J segment 6 bases; nucleotides outside the gene matches: 9. CDR1 is GTSNPN and CDR2 is SVGIG in the germline V gene (reference sequence). The CDR3 bases are TGTGCCTGGACTAGCGGGAGGGCCCGGAGCGCCGGGGAGCTGTTTTTT. It codes for CAWTSGRARSAGELFF. Looking up the rest from reference TRBV30 and TRBJ2-2 gives the full variable domain: SQTIHQWPATLVQPVGSPLSLECTVEGTSNPNLYWYRQAAGRGLQLLFYSVGIGQISSEVPQNLSASRPQDRQFILSSKKLLLSDSGFYLCAWTSGRARSAGELFFGEGSRLTVL.

This clonotype was found many times. J is TRBJ1-2 and V is TRBV7-9, with 11 bases matching TRBD1. V shed 3 bases and J 4 bases; nucleotides not matched to a gene: 7. The CDR3 spans 16 residues. The V gene's germline CDR1 is SEHNR and CDR2 FQNEAQ (reference sequence). For the CDR3, the DNA is TGTGCCAGCAGCTTCGAGGACAGGGGGCGTTTCTATGGCTACACCTTC. This encodes CASSFEDRGRFYGYTF. Full variable domain (remainder filled in from reference TRBV7-9 and TRBJ1-2): DTGVSQNPRHKITKRGQNVTFRCDPISEHNRLYWYRQTLGQGPEFLTYFQNEAQLEKSRLLSDRFSAERPKGSFSTLEIQRTEQGDSAMYLCASSFEDRGRFYGYTFGSGTRLTVV.

About this clonotype itself: A read error is possible here, since a much larger clone lies one base away. The chain couples TRBV28 to TRBJ1-2; perhaps TRBD1 as D (5 bases). The ends were cut back, 4 bases at V and 14 bases at J, with 23 bases in the middle. This CDR3 has 14 residues. Germline CDR1 MDHEN, CDR2 SYDVKM. The DNA for the CDR3 is TGTGCCAGCAGTTCCTGGACACCCCCGAGCGGGAGGACCTTC. Protein sequence: CASSSWTPPSGRTF.

The V gene is TRBV28, the J gene TRBJ2-7, with D perhaps matching TRBD2 (5 bases). CDR3 length equals 15 residues. Germline CDR1 is MDHEN and CDR2 is SYDVKM. Trimming left V 2 bases short and J 0 bases short, with 11 bases between. The CDR3 here is CASSLGRRISYEQYF. The CDR3 DNA reads TGTGCCAGCAGTTTAGGGCGGAGGATCTCCTACGAGCAGTACTTC.

A word on this clonotype: Being one base from a much bigger clone, this may be a read error. The chain links TRBV20-1 to TRBJ2-3, with D tentatively TRBD1 or TRBD2 (5 bases each). The CDR3 sequence is 13 residues long. V lost 6 bases to trimming and J lost 4 bases, with 14 bases between them. The germline V gene encodes CDR1 DFQATT and CDR2 SNEGSKA (reference sequence). Written as DNA, the CDR3 is TGCAGTGCGGGGGTCTCCAGCGCAGATACGCAGTATTTT. Encoded protein: CSAGVSSADTQYF.

This chain uses TRBV7-3 with TRBJ2-1; TRBD2 aligns across 7 bases. The germline V gene encodes CDR1 SGHTA and CDR2 FQGTGA. Germline trimming cut 2 bases from V and 9 bases from J; bases unmatched to any gene: 10. This CDR3 has 15 amino acids. CDR3 loop: CASSLEVTSFGEQFF. Here the CDR3 DNA reads TGTGCCAGCAGCTTAGAAGTGACTAGCTTCGGTGAGCAGTTCTTC.

This clonotype was counted many times. The CDR3 DNA sequence: TGTGCCAGCAGCTTATACGACACCACAGATACGCAGTATTTT. It yields the protein CASSLYDTTDTQYF. V usage is TRBV11-2 and J usage is TRBJ2-3, with D uncertain. V was trimmed by 2 bases and J by 2 bases, leaving 8 bases between them. This CDR3 is built from 14 residues. Germline CDR1 reads SGHAT; CDR2 reads FQNNGV. Filled out from reference TRBV11-2 and TRBJ2-3, the complete variable domain reads EAGVAQSPRYKIIEKRQSVAFWCNPISGHATLYWYQQILGQGPKLLIQFQNNGVVDDSQLPKDRFSAERLKGVDSTLKIQPAKLEDSAVYLCASSLYDTTDTQYFGPGTRLTVL.

This clonotype came up many times. The V call is TRBV9, the J call TRBJ2-1, with D perhaps given as TRBD1 or TRBD2 (5 bases each). Germline loops: CDR1 SGDLS, CDR2 YYNGEE. Trimming left V 7 bases short and J 10 bases short, with 18 bases between. The CDR3 has 13 residues. The CDR3 is CASSGTAYLEQFF. CDR3 DNA sequence: TGTGCCAGCTCCGGGACCGCATATCTAGAGCAGTTCTTC.

The chain links TRBV29-1 to TRBJ2-7, with 11 bases lining up with TRBD2. Germline values: CDR1 SQVTM, CDR2 ANQGSEA. This CDR3 spans 18 amino acids. V was clipped by 4 bases and J by 6 bases; unmatched bases: 20. This CDR3 reads CSVGGIGSLAGGRGEQYF. The CDR3 DNA is TGCAGCGTTGGCGGGATTGGGAGCCTAGCGGGAGGCCGGGGCGAGCAGTACTTC.

This clonotype was counted at least ten times. This chain uses TRBV7-8 with TRBJ2-7, with D tentatively TRBD2 (7 bases). CDR1 is SGHVS, CDR2 FQNEAQ, per germline. V was pared by 5 bases and J by 3 bases, with 17 bases between. There are 15 residues in the CDR3. The CDR3: CASSTGAGASYEQYF. For the CDR3, the DNA is TGTGCCAGCAGCACCGGGGCGGGGGCTAGCTACGAGCAGTACTTC.

This clonotype appeared many times. The chain has TRBV18 and TRBJ2-3; possible D gene TRBD1, 6 bases. The V and J ends lost 1 base and 0 bases respectively, with 11 bases between them. CDR1 is KGHSH and CDR2 is LQKENI in the germline V gene. The CDR3 is 16 amino acids. Here the CDR3 DNA reads TGTGCCAGCTCACCACGGACAGCGGAAAGCACAGATACGCAGTATTTT. Amino acids: CASSPRTAESTDTQYF.

Many counts were recorded for this clonotype. V usage is TRBV20-1 and J usage is TRBJ2-7, with 10 bases identical to TRBD2. CDR1 is DFQATT, CDR2 SNEGSKA, per germline (reference sequence). V dropped 7 bases and J dropped 3; count of bases not matched to a gene: 6. The CDR3 runs 13 residues. CDR3 sequence reads: CSGLAGVRYEQYF. The CDR3 coding sequence is TGCAGTGGCCTAGCGGGAGTTCGCTACGAGCAGTACTTC.

The genes are TRBV9 and TRBJ2-3; D gene unclear. Germline CDR1 is SGDLS and CDR2 is YYNGEE. The CDR3 is 14 residues long. V was pared by 4 bases and J by 6 bases, with 15 bases between. The CDR3 region has the DNA TGTGCCAGCAGCACCAAAGAGCATCCCGATACGCAGTATTTT. Translating it yields CASSTKEHPDTQYF.

Worth noting for this clonotype: A much larger clone lies a single base off, so this may be a read error. The V and J genes are TRBV27 and TRBJ2-1; 9 bases agree with TRBD2. J gave up 6 bases and V 6 bases, and 6 bases lay outside the gene matches. CDR1 MNHEY and CDR2 SMNVEV come from the germline V gene (reference sequence). This CDR3 has 14 residues. CDR3 DNA: TGTGCCAGCAGAGGGACTAGCCTATCCAATGAGCAGTTCTTC. It yields the protein CASRGTSLSNEQFF.

This clonotype was recorded many times. This chain joins TRBV12-3 or TRBV12-4 and TRBJ2-1, with unresolved D. V was clipped by 2 bases and J by 4 bases, with 12 bases between them. The CDR3 totals 15 residues. The CDR3 sequence is CASSLLPPSYNEQFF. CDR3 sequence (DNA): TGTGCCAGCAGTTTACTTCCCCCCTCGTACAATGAGCAGTTCTTC.

In its sample, this clonotype was seen many times. The CDR3 nucleotides read TGTGCCAGCAGCCCCGGACAGGGCCTGGTAGGAGATACGCAGTATTTT. It codes for CASSPGQGLVGDTQYF. V and J are TRBV7-8 and TRBJ2-3, with 8 nucleotides matching TRBD1. Germline trimming cut 5 bases from V and 5 bases from J; bases unmatched to any gene: 12. The CDR3 spans 16 residues. Germline CDR1 and CDR2: SGHVS and FQNEAQ.

This clonotype was picked up many times. This rearrangement joins TRBV20-1 to TRBJ2-5; the D is unclear. The V end lost 4 bases, the J end lost 5 bases, and 11 bases lay between the germline ends. Germline loops: CDR1 DFQATT, CDR2 SNEGSKA (reference sequence). The CDR3 has 12 residues. In nucleotides, the CDR3 is TGCAGTGCTATGCTAACGAGGGAGACCCAGTACTTC. Its protein is CSAMLTRETQYF.

This clonotype was recorded many times. This chain uses TRBV12-3 or TRBV12-4 with TRBJ2-5, with 7 bases identical to TRBD2. V dropped 3 bases and J dropped 5; count of bases not matched to a gene: 9. The CDR3 is made up of 15 amino acids. Here the CDR3 DNA reads TGTGCCAGCAGTTTGGTGGGGCGGGAGCCGGAGACCCAGTACTTC. This gives the protein CASSLVGREPETQYF.

This clonotype was recorded at least ten times. J is TRBJ2-1 and V is TRBV5-6, with no clear D. With 0 bases removed from V and 3 bases from J, the gap between germline ends came to 7 bases. In germline, CDR1 is SGHDT, CDR2 YYEEEE. This CDR3 is 14 amino acids long. The CDR3 spells CASSLGRGYNEQFF. The CDR3 nucleotides read TGTGCCAGCAGCTTGGGGCGTGGCTACAATGAGCAGTTCTTC.

The CDR3 DNA sequence: TGTGCCAGCAGCCAGGAACCGGGACTAGCGGGAGGCCACGAGCAGTACTTC. Protein sequence: CASSQEPGLAGGHEQYF. The chain joins TRBV3-1 to TRBJ2-7; 15 nucleotides agree with TRBD2. The junction had 8 bases not matched to a gene; V was cut back by 3 bases and J by 5 bases. CDR1 LGHDT and CDR2 YNNKEL come from the germline V gene (reference sequence). The length of the CDR3 is 17 residues.